What follows is one T cell receptor (beta chain) and its context. Its antigen is unidentified. The data were obtained in a study of T cell repertoires in cytomegalovirus infection. Study overall: HLA-B-restricted CMV epitopes that are well studied, plus recently identified HLA-C-restricted ones, were used by the study. Shared public TCR beta signatures pointed to both CMV infection and a matching HLA type. General study findings and limits: CMV carriers having the relevant HLA were flagged by cumulative public TCR beta family frequency. HLA-C-restricted, CMV-specific TCR beta clonotypes were dominant ex vivo.

Germline values: CDR1 SGHVS, CDR2 FNYEAQ. Trimming took 5 bases from V and 0 from J, leaving 10 bases between them. The CDR3 is made up of 14 amino acids. Each CDR3 protein is one row after TCRdb ran MiXCR on the reads. The sample holds 450,000 to 650,000 distinct CDR3 sequences, around 40% seen once. The chain is built from TRBV7-6 and TRBJ1-1; possibly TRBD1 for D (5 bases). This receptor was taken from a human donor in good health (CMV status not recorded). Some clones in this sample may be carry-over from other donors' samples. The sample was cultured PBMCs, taken from culture after CMV antigen stimulation. The CDR3 DNA sequence: TGTGCCAGCAGCGAAGACAGCCTGAACACTGAAGCTTTCTTT. Encoded protein: CASSEDSLNTEAFF.